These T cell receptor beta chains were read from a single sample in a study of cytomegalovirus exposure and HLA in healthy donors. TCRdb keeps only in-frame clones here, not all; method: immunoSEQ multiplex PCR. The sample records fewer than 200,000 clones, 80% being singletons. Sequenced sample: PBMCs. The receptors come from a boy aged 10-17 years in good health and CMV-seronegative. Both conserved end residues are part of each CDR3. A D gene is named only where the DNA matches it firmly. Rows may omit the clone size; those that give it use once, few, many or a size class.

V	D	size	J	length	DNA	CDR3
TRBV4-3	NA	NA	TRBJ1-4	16	TGCGCCAGCAGCCAAGGAAAGGGGAAGGGGAATGAAAAACTGTTTTTT	CASSQGKGKGNEKLFF
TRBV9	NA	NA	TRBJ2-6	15	TGTGCCAGCAGCCCGACAGGTGATAGGGCCAACGTCCTGACTTTC	CASSPTGDRANVLTF
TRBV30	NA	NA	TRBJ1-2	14	TGTGCCTGGAGTCCCCACGGTGGGGCCTATGGCTACACCTTC	CAWSPHGGAYGYTF
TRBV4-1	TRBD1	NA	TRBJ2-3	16	TGCGCCAGCAGCTCAACGACAGGGGTAGAGGCAGATACGCAGTATTTT	CASSSTTGVEADTQYF
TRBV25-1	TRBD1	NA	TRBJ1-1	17	TGTGCCAGCAGTGAATCGGGCAGGGGGCCGGCGGGCACTGAAGCTTTCTTT	CASSESGRGPAGTEAFF
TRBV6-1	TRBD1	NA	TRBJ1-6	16	TGTGCCAGCAGTGAAGTTTGGACAGGGGGTTCGTCACCCCTCCACTTT	CASSEVWTGGSSPLHF
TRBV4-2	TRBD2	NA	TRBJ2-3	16	TGTGCCAGCAGCATAAATCCTAGCGGCCCCCCGCATACGCAGTATTTT	CASSINPSGPPHTQYF
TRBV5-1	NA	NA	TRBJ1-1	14	TGCGCCAGCAGCTCGGGAGTCTCGGTGTCTGAAGCTTTCTTT	CASSSGVSVSEAFF
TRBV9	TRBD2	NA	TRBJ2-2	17	TGTGCCAGCAGCGCCCGACTAGCGGGAGGGGACACCGGGGAGCTGTTTTTT	CASSARLAGGDTGELFF
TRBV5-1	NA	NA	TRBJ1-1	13	TGCGCCAGCAGCTTACGAGAGAACACTGAAGCTTTCTTT	CASSLRENTEAFF
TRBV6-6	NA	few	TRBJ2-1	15	TGTGCCATCTATTCTAGAGGTAACTCCTACAATGAGCAGTTCTTC	CAIYSRGNSYNEQFF
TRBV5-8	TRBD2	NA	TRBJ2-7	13	TGTGCCAGCAGCCAGAGACGGCGGGAGGAGCAGTACTTC	CASSQRRREEQYF
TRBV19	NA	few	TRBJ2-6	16	TGTGCCAGTAGTAGGAGGTCTGGCTCTGGGGCCAACGTCCTGACTTTC	CASSRRSGSGANVLTF
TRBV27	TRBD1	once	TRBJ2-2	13	TGTGCCAGCAGCCGACAGGGTATCGGGGAGCTGTTTTTT	CASSRQGIGELFF
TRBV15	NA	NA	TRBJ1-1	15	TGTGCCACCAGCAGAGATCGACAGTTGAACACTGAAGCTTTCTTT	CATSRDRQLNTEAFF
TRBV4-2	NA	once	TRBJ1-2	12	TGTGCCAGCAGCCATTCGGGGGATGGCTACACCTTC	CASSHSGDGYTF
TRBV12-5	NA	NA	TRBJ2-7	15	TGTGCTAGTGGTTTCTGGGACTCCCTAGGCTACGAGCAGTACTTC	CASGFWDSLGYEQYF
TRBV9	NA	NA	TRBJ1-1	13	TGTGCCAGCAGCGTATTAGAGAACACTGAAGCTTTCTTT	CASSVLENTEAFF
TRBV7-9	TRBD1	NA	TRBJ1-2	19	TGTGCCAGCAGCACCCCTAAGGGTTATCGGGACAGGGGAATGGGAGGCTACACCTTC	CASSTPKGYRDRGMGGYTF
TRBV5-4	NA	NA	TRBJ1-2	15	TGTGCCAGCAGCTTAACCGGGACTGCGAACTATGGCTACACCTTC	CASSLTGTANYGYTF
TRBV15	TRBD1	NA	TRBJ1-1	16	TGTGCCACCAGCTACGGGACAGCCGACCCGAACACTGAAGCTTTCTTT	CATSYGTADPNTEAFF
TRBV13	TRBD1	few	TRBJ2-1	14	TGTGCCAGCAGCCCCGGGACAGGACACAATGAGCAGTTCTTC	CASSPGTGHNEQFF
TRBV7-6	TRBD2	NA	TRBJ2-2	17	TGTGCCAGCAGCTTTGGACTAGCGGGAGTTATTACCGGGGAGCTGTTTTTT	CASSFGLAGVITGELFF
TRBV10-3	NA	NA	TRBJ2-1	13	TGTGCCATCAGTGCTCAGCGGGCCCATGAGCAGTTCTTC	CAISAQRAHEQFF
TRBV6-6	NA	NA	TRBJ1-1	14	TGTGCCAGCACCGTCGACAGGTTTAACACTGAAGCTTTCTTT	CASTVDRFNTEAFF
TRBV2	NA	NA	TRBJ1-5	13	TGTGCCAGCTCACGCGGGCTAAATCAGCCCCAGCATTTT	CASSRGLNQPQHF
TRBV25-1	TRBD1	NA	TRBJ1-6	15	TGTGCCAGCAGTGAACGGGACAGGTATAATTCACCCCTCCACTTT	CASSERDRYNSPLHF
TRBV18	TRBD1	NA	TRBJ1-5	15	TGTGCCAGCTCACCCCAAGGGGACAGGGCCCAGCCCCAGCATTTT	CASSPQGDRAQPQHF
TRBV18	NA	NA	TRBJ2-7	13	TGTGCCAGCTCACCGGGGCAGACCTACGAGCAGTACTTC	CASSPGQTYEQYF
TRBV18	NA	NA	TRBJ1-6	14	TGTGCCAGCTCACCGGGCGGGGATAATTCACCCCTCCACTTT	CASSPGGDNSPLHF
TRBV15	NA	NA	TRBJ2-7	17	TGTGCCACCAGCAGGGAAGGGTGGGGCCAGGGCGCGGACGAGCAGTACTTC	CATSREGWGQGADEQYF
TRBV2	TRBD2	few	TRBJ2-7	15	TGTGCCAGCACCGGACTAGCGGGGGAGACCTACGAGCAGTACTTC	CASTGLAGETYEQYF
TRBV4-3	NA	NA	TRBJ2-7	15	TGCGCCAGCAGCCAAGAAGGGACCCCGGGGGACGAGCAGTACTTC	CASSQEGTPGDEQYF
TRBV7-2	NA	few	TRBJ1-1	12	TGTGCCAGCAGCTTAGAGGGGAGGGAAGCTTTCTTT	CASSLEGREAFF
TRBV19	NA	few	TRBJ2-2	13	TGTGCCAGTAGTCTTCAGGGGTCCGGGGAGCTGTTTTTT	CASSLQGSGELFF
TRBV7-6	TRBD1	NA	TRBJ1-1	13	TGTGCCAGCAGACAGGGGACGAACACTGAAGCTTTCTTT	CASRQGTNTEAFF
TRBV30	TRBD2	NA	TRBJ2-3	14	TGTGCCTTCACCGGGACTAGGTTTGCAGATACGCAGTATTTT	CAFTGTRFADTQYF
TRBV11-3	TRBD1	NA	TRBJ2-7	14	TGTGCCAGCAGCCCAGGGACAGGGATACACGAGCAGTACTTC	CASSPGTGIHEQYF
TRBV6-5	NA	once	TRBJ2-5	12	TGTGCCAGCAGCCGGGTACAAGAGACCCAGTACTTC	CASSRVQETQYF
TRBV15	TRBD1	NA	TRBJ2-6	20	TGTGCCACCAGCAGGGCAAGGGACAGGGAGGCAATCTCTGGGGCCAACGTCCTGACTTTC	CATSRARDREAISGANVLTF
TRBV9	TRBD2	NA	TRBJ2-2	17	TGTGCCAGCAGCGTAGCCGTGGGGACTAGGCAAACCGGGGAGCTGTTTTTT	CASSVAVGTRQTGELFF
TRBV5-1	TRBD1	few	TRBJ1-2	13	TGCGCCAGCAGCCCGGGACAGGGTAATGGCTACACCTTC	CASSPGQGNGYTF
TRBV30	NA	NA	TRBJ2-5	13	TGTGCCTGGAGTGTTGTGGGGGGAAAGACCCAGTACTTC	CAWSVVGGKTQYF
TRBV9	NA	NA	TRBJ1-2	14	TGTGCCAGCAGCGGGCACGGCACGGCAGGTGGCTACACCTTC	CASSGHGTAGGYTF
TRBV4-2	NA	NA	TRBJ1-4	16	TGTGCCAGCAGCCAAGATAGCGGGGTTGGTAATGAAAAACTGTTTTTT	CASSQDSGVGNEKLFF
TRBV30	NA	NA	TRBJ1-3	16	TGTGCCTGGAGAGACTTAAGAGTAGGCTCTGGAAACACCATATATTTT	CAWRDLRVGSGNTIYF
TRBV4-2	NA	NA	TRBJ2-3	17	TGTGCCAGCAGCCAAGATGGGACGGGGGTAGGCACAGATACGCAGTATTTT	CASSQDGTGVGTDTQYF
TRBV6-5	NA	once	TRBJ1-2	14	TGTGCCAGCAGTTACTCGCCCGAGCACTATGGCTACACCTTC	CASSYSPEHYGYTF
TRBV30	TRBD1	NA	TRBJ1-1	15	TGTGCCTGGAGTGCCCATATTGACAGGGGCACTGAAGCTTTCTTT	CAWSAHIDRGTEAFF
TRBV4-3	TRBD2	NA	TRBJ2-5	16	TGCGCCAGCAGCCAAATGGCGGGAGGATACCAAGAGACCCAGTACTTC	CASSQMAGGYQETQYF
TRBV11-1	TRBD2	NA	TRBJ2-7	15	TGTGCCAGCAGCTCCGGACTAGCGGGATTCCACGAGCAGTACTTC	CASSSGLAGFHEQYF
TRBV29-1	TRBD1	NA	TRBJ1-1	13	TGCAGCGTTGTAAGGGACAGGGACACTGAAGCTTTCTTT	CSVVRDRDTEAFF
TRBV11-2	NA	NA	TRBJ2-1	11	TGTGCCAGCAGCCCCCTATATGAGCAGTTCTTC	CASSPLYEQFF
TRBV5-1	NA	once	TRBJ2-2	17	TGCGCCAGCAGCTTGGGCAGGACTTACACGAACACCGGGGAGCTGTTTTTT	CASSLGRTYTNTGELFF